This T cell receptor beta chain emerged from a study of OX40 agonist ivuxolimab in advanced cancers. About the study as a whole: Ivuxolimab was a fully human IgG2 agonistic monoclonal antibody targeting the costimulatory receptor OX40 (CD134). Of the approximately 50 patients in dose escalation, 19 had hepatocellular carcinoma, approximately 15 had melanoma, 9 had renal cell carcinoma and 9 had head and neck cancer. Partial responses occurred in three dose-escalation patients: two with cutaneous melanoma and one with hepatocellular carcinoma. The paper covers the monotherapy dose-escalation part of the phase I ivuxolimab trial, which included N of about 50 patients. Peripheral TCRbeta sequencing aimed to test whether ivuxolimab altered TCR sequence diversity and caused clonal T-cell expansion. Prior anti-PD-1, anti-PD-L1 or anti-CTLA-4 therapy was permitted, and checkpoint inhibitors had been received by 30% to 40% of dose-escalation patients. Intravenous ivuxolimab was administered to patients every 2 weeks at six dose levels: 0.01, 0.1, 0.3, 1.5, 3 and 10 mg/kg. In the dose-escalation cohort, approximately 83% of patients were male, and the mean age was approximately 60 years with a range of roughly 20 to 80.

Regarding this clone: Its antigen is still unknown. Per-base qualities were not stored, and no clone one base away is much larger.

Reading from cysteine to phenylalanine, the CDR3 counts 16 amino acids. Only the CDR3 portion is preserved as DNA: 48 bases, with reading frame beginning at the first base. V and J are truncated by 8 bases and 1 base respectively, leaving an intervening sequence of 15 bases. The germline V gene (reference sequence) supplies CDR1 SEHNR and CDR2 FQNEAQ. Patients with autoimmune disease history or receiving systemic immunosuppression were excluded from the trial. Peripheral blood for TCR sequencing was collected from all dose cohorts at baseline, on cycle 4 day 1, and on cycle 7 day 1. The samples were taken from a phase I, first-in-human, multicenter, open-label dose-escalation trial of ivuxolimab. Adults with locally advanced or metastatic melanoma, renal cell carcinoma, hepatocellular carcinoma or head and neck squamous cell carcinoma were enrolled in the trial. Before TCR sequencing, CD4+ T cells and CD8+ T cells were sorted from peripheral blood as separate populations.

Genomic DNA was isolated from the sorted cells so that the TCRbeta CDR3 region could be sequenced. The immunoSEQ Assay was used for sequencing of TCRbeta CDR3 regions. TCRdb retrieved this table from immuneACCESS and kept in-frame rearrangements only. Not all clones are present; in checked studies, unresolved V genes account for under half, and no reason is known for the remainder. The sample records fewer than 70,000 clones, around 90% of which are singletons. The leading ten clones occupy 2.5% to 3% of the sample. What the research found in general, with its limitations: The antigen specificity of the clonally expanded peripheral T cells was not determined. At doses of 0.1 to 3.0 mg/kg, clonal expansion of both CD4+ and CD8+ blood T cells was observed from baseline to week 6. In partial responders in the 0.1-3.0 mg/kg groups, normalized peripheral clonal expansion was found to be among the lowest, especially among CD8+ T cells. After ivuxolimab, CD8+ T cells had more expanded clones than CD4+ T cells on average. Low levels of normalized T-cell clonal expansion were also seen in some patients who did not respond.

The sequence came from an adult with an advanced solid tumor such as melanoma, head and neck, liver or kidney cancer. The rearrangement combines TRBV7-9 with TRBJ1-6; D gene: possibly TRBD1, on 5 matching bases. The starting material was CD4+ or CD8+ T cells sorted from blood, obtained in a trial of the OX40 agonist ivuxolimab. The CDR3 region reads CASEGAGGSYNSPLHF. In nucleotides, the sequence is TGTGCCAGCGAAGGGGCCGGGGGATCCTATAATTCACCCCTCCACTTT.